These T cell receptor beta chains were read from a single sample in a study of CD8 T cells in ankylosing spondylitis. Via MiXCR, TCRdb re-called the 5' RACE reads, giving one row per CDR3 protein. Of roughly 180,000 distinct CDR3 sequences listed, around a tenth are singletons. The sequencing sample was made of blood, either unsorted or a sorted T cell fraction (not recorded which). All receptors come from a female donor with ankylosing spondylitis or in good health (not recorded which). Each CDR3 is given with its conserved first and last residue.

16,TRBJ2-7,TRBV4-3,CASSQAAQSLSYEQYF
16,TRBJ2-7,TRBV7-2,CASSLLSVDSSYEQYF
14,TRBJ2-3,TRBV2,CASSEAGLTDTQYF
18,TRBJ1-5,TRBV12-3/TRBV12-4,CALSLHYWVGVMDQPQHF
13,TRBJ2-5,TRBV25-1,CASSVALMETQYF
16,TRBJ2-1,TRBV6-2/TRBV6-3,CASSYSSSGSLNEQFF
19,TRBJ2-6,TRBV15,CATSRDLRTGGTGANVLTF
14,TRBJ2-7,TRBV20-1,CSARDFGGRSEQYF
18,TRBJ2-5,TRBV20-1,CSARPYPTSGTGKETQYF
15,TRBJ2-7,TRBV7-2,CASSPGGTATYEQYF
14,TRBJ1-2,TRBV12-3/TRBV12-4,CASSQGASLGGYTF
11,TRBJ2-5,TRBV7-9,CASSRSETQYF
15,TRBJ2-1,TRBV4-3,CASSQDVLPRDEQFF
14,TRBJ1-2,TRBV3-1,CASSQDLLTYGYTF
15,TRBJ1-2,TRBV28,CASSHLTGTDYGYTF
15,TRBJ2-2,TRBV4-1,CASQEGLSNTGELFF
13,TRBJ2-7,TRBV7-9,CAASGAPSYEQYF
13,TRBJ1-5,TRBV4-1,CASSLAGDQPQHF
14,TRBJ1-1,TRBV4-3,CASSQDGSVLEAFF
12,TRBJ2-7,TRBV19,CASSIGSYEQYF
15,TRBJ2-7,TRBV11-2,CASSPQDWSSYEQYF
14,TRBJ1-2,TRBV6-1,CASSERTGFYGYTF
13,TRBJ1-5,TRBV2,CASSDSLNQPQHF
14,TRBJ2-5,TRBV4-1,CASSPQGYQETQYF
13,TRBJ2-2,TRBV7-3,CASSLARSGELFF
14,TRBJ1-5,TRBV19,CASSMGQRNQPQHF
13,TRBJ2-7,TRBV27,CASSPGSSGEQYF
11,TRBJ2-5,TRBV12-5,CASGLGKTQYF
16,TRBJ2-1,TRBV15,CATSTRQGWSYNEQFF
15,TRBJ2-7,TRBV27,CASSFGSGGSYEQYF
14,TRBJ2-2,TRBV20-1,CSATDNQNTGELFF
15,TRBJ2-1,TRBV20-1,CSARPSGRAGYEQFF
17,TRBJ2-1,TRBV7-9,CASSFFSGPIYSGEQFF
14,TRBJ2-2,TRBV4-1,CASCRGLGTGELFF
13,TRBJ2-7,TRBV2,CASSEIALYEQYF
15,TRBJ1-1,TRBV4-3,CASSPRGLGNTEAFF
16,TRBJ2-7,TRBV29-1,CSVLGLAGGGGYEQYF
13,TRBJ2-7,TRBV12-3/TRBV12-4,CASSLPGIYEQYF
11,TRBJ2-4,TRBV30,CAWQEGHIQYF
13,TRBJ2-3,TRBV5-8,CASDGLGPDTQYF
15,TRBJ1-5,TRBV6-2/TRBV6-3,CASSYGGLGGQPQHF
14,TRBJ2-7,TRBV15,CATSGDRGTYEQYF
15,TRBJ2-1,TRBV4-1,CASSQLAGGYNEQFF
17,TRBJ1-1,TRBV18,CASSPRQYQNMNTEAFF
14,TRBJ1-1,TRBV7-3,CASSYQGPGTEAFF
16,TRBJ2-2,TRBV5-1,CASSSAGGPSTGELFF
16,TRBJ2-1,TRBV12-3/TRBV12-4,CASSSRTRTSYNEQFF
12,TRBJ1-1,TRBV5-6,CASSLVQSEAFF
17,TRBJ2-1,TRBV5-6,CASSFRTSWSSYNEQFF
13,TRBJ2-5,TRBV5-6,CASAGRQGGTQYF
13,TRBJ1-2,TRBV7-2,CASTGGQGDGYTF
19,TRBJ2-2,TRBV21-1,CASSKCGTSGFGNTGELFF
13,TRBJ2-7,TRBV7-2,CASSIQAGGEQYF
14,TRBJ2-3,TRBV3-1,CASSLGPNTDTQYF
12,TRBJ2-1,TRBV12-3/TRBV12-4,CAGLDGGHEQFF
16,TRBJ2-3,TRBV5-1,CASSLDRYSSTDTQYF
14,TRBJ1-3,TRBV9,CASSVQGAGNTIYF
14,TRBJ2-5,TRBV28,CASSRGDQGETQYF
17,TRBJ1-1,TRBV3-1,CASSHIGLQVFGSEAFF